The present T cell receptor beta chain was sequenced within a study of T cell responses to AZD1222 COVID-19 vaccine. Study-level results: Donors, mostly white British, included more females; clonal diversity was possibly underestimated.

TCRdb's table, derived via immunoSEQ multiplex PCR, lists solely in-frame clones and lacks some. Altogether 26,000 or so clones are present, around 86% being singletons, with the ten largest covering about 34%. The germline V and J ends were trimmed by 6 bases and 3 bases, with 15 bases remaining between them. Germline assignment: CDR1 SQVTM and CDR2 ANQGSEA. This CDR3 comprises 14 residues. Recipients boosted at about 4 weeks or about 12 weeks are pooled. Note on this clone: What it binds is not known.

The rearrangement links TRBV29-1 to TRBJ1-5, with D possibly TRBD1 on 6 matching bases. Specimen: peripheral blood, collected 28 days after the second AZD1222 dose. The source is an adult who received the AZD1222 COVID-19 vaccine. CDR3 region: CSVADRFPNQPQHF. The CDR3 DNA reads TGCAGCGTCGCCGACAGGTTTCCCAATCAGCCCCAGCATTTT.